The 11 T cell receptor beta chains given below trace back to one sample, sequenced in a study of blood T cells in healthy people across ages. Primers used in a second PCR of roughly 7 to 12 cycles were a sample-barcoded 5' primer and a J-beta primer mix. One entry per CDR3 protein, called by TCRdb with MiXCR from the 5' RACE reads. This sample has fewer than 2 million distinct CDR3 sequences, with about two fifths found just once. The sequenced sample consisted of blood. These receptors originate from a human donor in good health.

The gene calls are TRBV28 and TRBJ1-2, with D unresolved. This CDR3 comprises 14 residues. Between the trimmed V and J ends, which lost 8 bases and 0 bases, there was a span of 13 bases. Germline V CDR1 and CDR2: MDHEN, SYDVKM. Here the CDR3 reads CASASVAANYGYTF. In nucleotides, the CDR3 is TGTGCCAGCGCCTCCGTCGCCGCTAACTATGGCTACACCTTC.

Regarding this clonotype: This clone may be a read error of a much larger clone one base away. The chain is built from TRBV29-1 and TRBJ2-4, with a weak D call TRBD1 (6 bases). Judging by the DNA end, TRBJ2-7 fits better; the J call may be wrong. This CDR3 contains 14 residues. Germline CDR1 SQVTM, CDR2 ANQGSEA. CDR3 in amino acids: CSVEATQGRSEQYF. The CDR3 coding sequence is TGCAGCGTTGAGGCCACCCAGGGGCGCTCCGAGCAGTACTTC.

This clonotype showed up just once. The chain recombines TRBV4-1 with TRBJ2-7, with D perhaps being TRBD1 or TRBD2 (6 bases each). Per the germline V gene, CDR1 is MGHRA and CDR2 is YSYEKL. Trimming removed 6 bases from V and 3 bases from J, with 21 bases in between. CDR3 length: 16 amino acids. For the CDR3, the DNA is TGCGCCAGCAGTCAACTAGCAACCAGCAGGGGCTACGAGCAGTACTTC. Protein product: CASSQLATSRGYEQYF.

Turning to this clonotype: The junction and the germline gene differ at one end; a read error may be behind it. V usage is TRBV7-9 and J usage is TRBJ1-2; TRBD1 aligns across 7 bases. In germline, CDR1 is SEHNR, CDR2 FQNEAQ (reference sequence). This CDR3 contains 15 residues. CDR3 nucleotide sequence: TGTGCCAGCAGCTTAGCGCCAGGGGGACTATATGGCTGCACCTTC. As protein: CASSLAPGGLYGCTF.

This sequence joins TRBV20-1 and TRBJ2-1; D perhaps matches TRBD2 (7 bases). Germline V gene lookup returns CDR1 DFQATT and CDR2 SNEGSKA (reference sequence). With 6 bases removed from V and 3 bases from J, the gap between germline ends came to 15 bases. The CDR3 spans 14 residues. The CDR3 spells CSALRGGDYNEQFF. The DNA for the CDR3 is TGCAGTGCCCTGAGGGGGGGGGACTACAATGAGCAGTTCTTC.

V and J are TRBV20-1 and TRBJ2-7; 8 bases fit TRBD2. CDR3 size: 14 residues. Per the germline V gene, CDR1 is DFQATT and CDR2 is SNEGSKA (reference sequence). With 6 bases clipped from V and 0 bases from J, the junction kept 7 bases outside the gene matches. CDR3 DNA: TGCAGTGCAACGAAGCGGGGGAGCTCCTACGAGCAGTACTTC. Amino acid sequence: CSATKRGSSYEQYF.

J is TRBJ2-1 and V is TRBV5-1, with 7 bases matching TRBD1. V gave up 4 bases and J gave up 5 bases; unmatched junction bases: 6. This CDR3 contains 14 residues. Per the germline V gene, CDR1 is SGHRS and CDR2 is YFSETQ. CDR3 in amino acids: CASSLTGSHNEQFF. CDR3 DNA sequence: TGCGCCAGCAGCCTGACAGGGTCCCACAATGAGCAGTTCTTC. The variable domain in full, completed from reference TRBV5-1 and TRBJ2-1, reads KAGVTQTPRYLIKTRGQQVTLSCSPISGHRSVSWYQQTPGQGLQFLFEYFSETQRNKGNFPGRFSGRQFSNSRSEMNVSTLELGDSALYLCASSLTGSHNEQFFGPGTRLTVL.

This clonotype was seen a few times. This chain links TRBV29-1 with TRBJ1-2; 7 positions match TRBD1. The CDR3 runs to 12 residues. CDR1 is SQVTM and CDR2 is ANQGSEA in the germline V gene. Trimming took 3 bases from V and 4 from J; bases not matched to a gene: 2. CDR3 DNA: TGCAGCGTTGACAGGGGGATCTATGGCTACACCTTC. Its translation: CSVDRGIYGYTF.

A few counts support this clonotype. The chain couples TRBV7-9 to TRBJ2-6; 10 positions agree with TRBD1. CDR1 and CDR2 (germline): SEHNR, FQNEAQ (reference sequence). V shed 5 bases, J shed 2 bases, and the junction held 6 bases outside the gene matches. CDR3 length: 17 amino acids. The chain's CDR3 is CASSLKGTGAGANVLTF. The CDR3, as DNA: TGTGCCAGCAGCCTCAAAGGGACAGGGGCTGGGGCCAACGTCCTGACTTTC.

This clonotype was counted at least ten times. The chain joins TRBV10-3 to TRBJ2-3; 10 positions match TRBD2. Germline V lookup: CDR1 ENHRY, CDR2 SYGVKD. V lost 5 bases and J lost 3; bases outside the gene matches: 2. The CDR3 has 14 residues. As DNA, the CDR3 is TGTGCCATCAGTAGTAGCGGGGGGACAGATACGCAGTATTTT. Protein: CAISSSGGTDTQYF.

J is TRBJ1-2 and V is TRBV4-3; a weak D match, TRBD1 (5 bases). CDR1 is LGHNA and CDR2 is YSLEER in the germline V gene. Deletions cut 0 bases from V and 7 bases from J, with 27 bases between. The CDR3 spans 19 residues. Here the CDR3 DNA reads TGCGCCAGCAGCCAAGAACTCTCCAGGGCAGCCTATTATCCGGCTGGCTACACCTTC. The encoded protein is CASSQELSRAAYYPAGYTF.